Sequencing of this TCR beta chain was carried out in a study of cytomegalovirus exposure and HLA in healthy donors. Study in general: Caucasian-associated ancestry cluster membership applied to over 80% of about 370 genotyped donors.

Study-wide findings and caveats: A list of 150 or so TCR beta chains associated with cytomegalovirus was given.

The PCR made use of 60 Vbeta and 13 Jbeta primers. Clones were sequenced by immunoSEQ multiplex PCR, and TCRdb holds only the in-frame ones, with some missing. The sample includes around 190,000 clones, around 67% of them seen just once. Details on this clone: Its specificity is unknown.

Sequencing was done on a sample of PBMCs. The TCR sequence derives from a woman aged 30 to 39 in good health and CMV-seropositive.

CDR3 sequence (DNA): TGTGCCAGCAGACGACAGGGTGGCTATGGCTACACCTTC. Its protein product is CASRRQGGYGYTF. The J gene is TRBJ1-2, the V gene TRBV6-1, with 7 bases aligning to TRBD1. The CDR3 is 13 amino acids. V shed 6 bases, J shed 4 bases, and the junction held 5 bases outside the gene matches. CDR1 MNHNS and CDR2 SASEGT come from the germline V gene.